The sequence of this T cell receptor (beta chain) was determined in a study of chemoradiotherapy in HPV16-positive cancers. This table comes from immunoSEQ multiplex PCR, and its TCRdb copy is limited to in-frame clones, with some not included. The sample holds several thousand clones, approximately 93% seen once. Germline V gene sequence: CDR1 SGHDT, CDR2 YYEEEE. The CDR3 contains 17 residues. V was trimmed by 1 base and J by 7 bases, leaving 21 bases between them. The source material was tumor tissue, sampled from a patient who underwent chemoradiotherapy. This chain joins TRBV5-6 and TRBJ2-1; a possible D gene is TRBD2 (6 bases). This TCR was recovered from a human donor with HPV-associated anogenital cancer. CDR3 in amino acids: CASSLLTTGLKANEQFF. The CDR3 coding sequence is TGTGCCAGCAGCTTGCTGACTACGGGACTTAAAGCGAATGAGCAGTTCTTC.